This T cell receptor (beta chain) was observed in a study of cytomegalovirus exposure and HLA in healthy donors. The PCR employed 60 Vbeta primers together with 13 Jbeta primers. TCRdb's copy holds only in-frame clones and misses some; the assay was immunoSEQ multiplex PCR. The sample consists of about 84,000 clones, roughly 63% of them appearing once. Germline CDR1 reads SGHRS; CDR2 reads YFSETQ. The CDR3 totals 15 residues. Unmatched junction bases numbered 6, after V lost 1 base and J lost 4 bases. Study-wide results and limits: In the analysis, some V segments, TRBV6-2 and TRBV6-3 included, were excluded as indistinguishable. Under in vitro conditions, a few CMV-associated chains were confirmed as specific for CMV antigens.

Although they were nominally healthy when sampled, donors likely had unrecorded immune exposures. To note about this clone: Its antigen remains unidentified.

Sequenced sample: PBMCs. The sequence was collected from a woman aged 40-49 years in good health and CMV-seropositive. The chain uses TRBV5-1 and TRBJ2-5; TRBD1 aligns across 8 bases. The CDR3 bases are TGCGCCAGCAGCTTGCCCGGACAGGGTGGAGAGACCCAGTACTTC. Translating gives CASSLPGQGGETQYF.